This T cell receptor beta chain appears in the sequencing data of a study of blood T cell repertoires in COVID-19. Under the authors' procedure: Estimation of nucleated cell counts relied on the amplification of reference gene primers. Some clones are missing from TCRdb's copy, which holds only in-frame ones; the method was immunoSEQ multiplex PCR. V, J and clone size reflect that table, while D and trimming were determined from the DNA. Here the sample spans about 97,000 clones, 87% being singletons. The germline V and J ends were trimmed by 4 bases and 5 bases, with 14 bases remaining between them. The CDR3 contains 14 residues. Germline CDR1 and CDR2: SEHNR and FQNEAQ (reference sequence).

The clonotype originates from a human donor in a cohort sampled during active COVID-19. The sample comprised peripheral blood. V gene TRBV7-9 combines with J gene TRBJ1-2; D gene ambiguous. The CDR3 loop is CASSSTSDWYGYTF. The CDR3 DNA sequence: TGTGCCAGCAGCTCCACCTCAGACTGGTATGGCTACACCTTC.